The T cell receptor (beta chain) under discussion was sequenced for a study of T cells in Graves' hyperthyroidism and ophthalmopathy. Whole-study results and caveats: Blood shared most expanded thyroid clonotypes above 0.001.

Amplified TCR beta CDR3 regions derived from RNA transcripts. The HTBI set primed first-round TCR CDR3 RT-PCR. TCRdb independently ran MiXCR on the multiplex PCR reads; one entry per CDR3 protein. The sample includes about 500,000 distinct CDR3 sequences, roughly 17% of them seen just once. Germline lookup yields CDR1 LGHDT and CDR2 YNNKEL (reference sequence). The CDR3 extends over 16 amino acids. V dropped 3 bases and J dropped 0; count of bases not matched to a gene: 2. The hyperthyroidism was newly diagnosed and had lasted under 2 months; the patients were aged 18 to 65. There are many counts of this clonotype. What it binds is unknown.

What was sequenced was blood. The sequence was obtained from a woman aged 18-35 years with Graves' hyperthyroidism. The genes are TRBV3-1 and TRBJ2-1, with TRBD2 matching over 10 bases. The CDR3 region is CASSQASGSSYNEQFF. CDR3 bases: TGTGCCAGCAGCCAGGCTAGCGGGAGCTCCTACAATGAGCAGTTCTTC.